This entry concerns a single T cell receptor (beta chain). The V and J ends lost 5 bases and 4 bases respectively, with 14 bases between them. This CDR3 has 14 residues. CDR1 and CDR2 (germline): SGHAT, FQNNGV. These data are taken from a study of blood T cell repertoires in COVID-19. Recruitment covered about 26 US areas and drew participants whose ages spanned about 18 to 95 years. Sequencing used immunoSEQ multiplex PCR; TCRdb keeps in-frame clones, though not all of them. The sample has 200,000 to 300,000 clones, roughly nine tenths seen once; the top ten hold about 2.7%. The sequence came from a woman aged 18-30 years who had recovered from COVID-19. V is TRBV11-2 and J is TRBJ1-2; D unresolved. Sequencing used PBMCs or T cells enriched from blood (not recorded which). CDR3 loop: CASSPSTVFYGYTF. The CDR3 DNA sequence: TGTGCCAGCAGCCCCAGCACAGTTTTCTATGGCTACACCTTC. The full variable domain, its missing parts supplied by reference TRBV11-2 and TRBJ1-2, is EAGVAQSPRYKIIEKRQSVAFWCNPISGHATLYWYQQILGQGPKLLIQFQNNGVVDDSQLPKDRFSAERLKGVDSTLKIQPAKLEDSAVYLCASSPSTVFYGYTFGSGTRLTVV.